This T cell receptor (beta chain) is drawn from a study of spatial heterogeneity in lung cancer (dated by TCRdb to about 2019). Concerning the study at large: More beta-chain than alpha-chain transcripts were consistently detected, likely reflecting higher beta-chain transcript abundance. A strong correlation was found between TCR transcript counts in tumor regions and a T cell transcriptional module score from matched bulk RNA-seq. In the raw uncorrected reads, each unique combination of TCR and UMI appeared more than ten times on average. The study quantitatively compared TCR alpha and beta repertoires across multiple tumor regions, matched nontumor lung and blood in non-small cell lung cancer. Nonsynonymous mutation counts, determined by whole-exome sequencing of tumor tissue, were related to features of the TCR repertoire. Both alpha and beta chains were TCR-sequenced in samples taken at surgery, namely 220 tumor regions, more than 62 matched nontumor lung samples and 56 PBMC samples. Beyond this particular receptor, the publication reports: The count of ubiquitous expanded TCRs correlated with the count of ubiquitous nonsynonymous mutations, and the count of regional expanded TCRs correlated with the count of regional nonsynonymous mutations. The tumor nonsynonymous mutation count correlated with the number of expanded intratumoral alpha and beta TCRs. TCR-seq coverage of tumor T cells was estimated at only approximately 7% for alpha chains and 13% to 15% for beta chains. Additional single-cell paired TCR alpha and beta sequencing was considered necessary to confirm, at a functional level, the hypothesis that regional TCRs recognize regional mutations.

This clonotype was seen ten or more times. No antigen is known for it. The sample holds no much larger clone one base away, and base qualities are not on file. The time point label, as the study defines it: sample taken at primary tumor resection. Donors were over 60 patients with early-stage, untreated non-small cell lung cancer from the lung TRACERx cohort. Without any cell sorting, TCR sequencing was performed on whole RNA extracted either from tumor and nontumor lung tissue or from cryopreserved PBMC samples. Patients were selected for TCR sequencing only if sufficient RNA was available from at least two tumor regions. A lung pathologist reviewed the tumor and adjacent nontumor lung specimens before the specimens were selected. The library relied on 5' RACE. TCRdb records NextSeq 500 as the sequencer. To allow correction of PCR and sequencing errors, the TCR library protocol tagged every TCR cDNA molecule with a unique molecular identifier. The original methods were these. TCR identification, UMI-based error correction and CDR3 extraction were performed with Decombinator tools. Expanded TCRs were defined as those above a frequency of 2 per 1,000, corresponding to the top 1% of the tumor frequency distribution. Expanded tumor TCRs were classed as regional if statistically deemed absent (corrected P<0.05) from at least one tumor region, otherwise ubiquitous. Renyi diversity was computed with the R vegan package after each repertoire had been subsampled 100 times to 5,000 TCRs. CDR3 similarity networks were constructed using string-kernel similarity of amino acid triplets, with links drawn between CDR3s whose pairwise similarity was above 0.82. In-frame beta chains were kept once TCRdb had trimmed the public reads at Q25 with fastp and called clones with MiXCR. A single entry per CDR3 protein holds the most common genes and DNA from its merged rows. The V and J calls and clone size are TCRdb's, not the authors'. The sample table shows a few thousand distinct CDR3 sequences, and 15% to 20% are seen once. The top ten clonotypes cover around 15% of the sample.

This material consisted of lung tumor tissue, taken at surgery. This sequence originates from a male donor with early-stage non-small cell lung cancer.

The CDR3 here reads CSAGGGSGNTIYF. At the DNA level, the sequence is TGCAGCGCCGGTGGGGGCTCTGGAAACACCATATATTTT. The chain joins TRBV29-1 to TRBJ1-3, with a tentative D gene TRBD1 over 5 matching bases. The CDR3 runs 13 amino acids, cysteine and phenylalanine included. Of all the DNA, just the CDR3 is kept, 39 bases in frame from base 1. A distance of 10 bases separates the germline ends of V and J, which lose 7 bases and 0 bases respectively. Per the germline V gene, SQVTM is the CDR1 and ANQGSEA is the CDR2. Supplemented by the reference TRBV29-1 and TRBJ1-3 proteins around the CDR3, the complete variable domain is SAVISQKPSRDICQRGTSLTIQCQVDSQVTMMFWYRQQPGQSLTLIATANQGSEATYESGFVIDKFPISRPNLTFSTLTVSNMSPEDSSIYLCSAGGGSGNTIYFGEGSWLTVV.